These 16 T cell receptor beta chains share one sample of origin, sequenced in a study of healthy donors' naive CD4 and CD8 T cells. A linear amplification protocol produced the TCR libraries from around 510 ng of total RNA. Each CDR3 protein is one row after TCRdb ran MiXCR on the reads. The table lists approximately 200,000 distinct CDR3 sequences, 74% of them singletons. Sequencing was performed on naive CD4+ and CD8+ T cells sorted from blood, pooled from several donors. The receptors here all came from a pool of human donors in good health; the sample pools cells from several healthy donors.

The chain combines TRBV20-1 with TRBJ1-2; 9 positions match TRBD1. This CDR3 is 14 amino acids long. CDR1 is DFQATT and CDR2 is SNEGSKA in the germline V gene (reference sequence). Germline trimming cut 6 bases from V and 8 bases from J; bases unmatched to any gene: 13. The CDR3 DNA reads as TGCAGTGCCATTCAAACAGGGGGCAAGAGGGGCTACACCTTC. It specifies CSAIQTGGKRGYTF.

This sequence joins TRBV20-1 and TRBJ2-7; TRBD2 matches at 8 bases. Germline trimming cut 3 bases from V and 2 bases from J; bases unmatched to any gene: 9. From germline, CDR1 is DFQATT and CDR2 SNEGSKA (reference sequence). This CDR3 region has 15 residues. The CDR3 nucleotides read TGCAGTGCTAGGGGAGAAGCGGGAGCTACCTACGAGCAGTACTTC. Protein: CSARGEAGATYEQYF.

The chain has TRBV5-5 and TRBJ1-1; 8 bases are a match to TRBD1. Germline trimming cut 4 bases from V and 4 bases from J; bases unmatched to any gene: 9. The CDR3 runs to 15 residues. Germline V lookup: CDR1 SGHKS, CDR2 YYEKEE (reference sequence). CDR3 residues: CASSTARQGSTEAFF. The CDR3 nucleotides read TGTGCCAGCAGCACCGCGAGACAGGGGTCCACTGAAGCTTTCTTT. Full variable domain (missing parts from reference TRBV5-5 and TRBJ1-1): DAGVTQSPTHLIKTRGQQVTLRCSPISGHKSVSWYQQVLGQGPQFIFQYYEKEERGRGNFPDRFSARQFPNYSSELNVNALLLGDSALYLCASSTARQGSTEAFFGQGTRLTVV.

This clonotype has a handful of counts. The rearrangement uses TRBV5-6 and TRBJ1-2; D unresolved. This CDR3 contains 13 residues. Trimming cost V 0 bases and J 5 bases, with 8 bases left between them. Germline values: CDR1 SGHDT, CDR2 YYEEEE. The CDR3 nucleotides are TGTGCCAGCAGCTTGGGGACTGAGTATGGCTACACCTTC. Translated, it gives CASSLGTEYGYTF.

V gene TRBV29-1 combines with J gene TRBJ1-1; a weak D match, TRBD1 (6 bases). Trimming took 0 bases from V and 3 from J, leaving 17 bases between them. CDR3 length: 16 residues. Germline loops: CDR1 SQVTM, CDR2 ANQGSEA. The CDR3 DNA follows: TGCAGCGTTGAAGATCTCTTCGAGGGGGAGGACACTGAAGCTTTCTTT. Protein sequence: CSVEDLFEGEDTEAFF.

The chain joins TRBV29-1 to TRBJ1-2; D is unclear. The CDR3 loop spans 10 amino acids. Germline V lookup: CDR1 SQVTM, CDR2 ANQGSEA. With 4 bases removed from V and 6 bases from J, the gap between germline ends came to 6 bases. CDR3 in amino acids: CSVVDDGYTF. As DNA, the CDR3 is TGCAGCGTTGTAGACGATGGCTACACCTTC.

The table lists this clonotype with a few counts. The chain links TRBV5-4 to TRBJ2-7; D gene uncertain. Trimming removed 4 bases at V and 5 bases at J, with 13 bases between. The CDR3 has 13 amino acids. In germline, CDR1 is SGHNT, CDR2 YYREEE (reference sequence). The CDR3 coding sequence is TGTGCCAGCAGCCCGTCAAACGAGGACGAGCAGTACTTC. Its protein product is CASSPSNEDEQYF.

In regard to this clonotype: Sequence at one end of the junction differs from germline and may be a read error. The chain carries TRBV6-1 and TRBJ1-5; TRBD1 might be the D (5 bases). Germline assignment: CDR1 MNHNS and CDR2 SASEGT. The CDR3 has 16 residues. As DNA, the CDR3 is TGTGCCAGCAGAGAAGGGGCCACCGGGGTCTTGGGGCCCCAGCATTTT. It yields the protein CASREGATGVLGPQHF.

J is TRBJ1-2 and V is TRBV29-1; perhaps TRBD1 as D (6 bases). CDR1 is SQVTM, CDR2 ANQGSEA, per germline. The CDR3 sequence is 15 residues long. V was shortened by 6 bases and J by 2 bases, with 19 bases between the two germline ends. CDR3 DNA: TGCAGCGTAGATGGGGGCCCCGGCAGAAACTATGGCTACACCTTC. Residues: CSVDGGPGRNYGYTF.

The CDR3 reads CSVLEEEQEKLFF. CDR3 sequence (DNA): TGCAGCGTACTGGAGGAGGAGCAGGAAAAACTGTTTTTT. The chain carries TRBV29-1 and TRBJ1-4, with D unclear. V was trimmed by 6 bases and J by 8 bases, leaving 16 bases between them. The CDR3 consists of 13 residues. Germline assignment: CDR1 SQVTM and CDR2 ANQGSEA.

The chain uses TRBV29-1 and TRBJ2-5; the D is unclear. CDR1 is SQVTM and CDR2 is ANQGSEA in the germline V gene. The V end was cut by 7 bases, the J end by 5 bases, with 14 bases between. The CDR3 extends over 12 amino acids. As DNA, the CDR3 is TGCAGCGCCAACAGTGTTGGGGAGACCCAGTACTTC. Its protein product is CSANSVGETQYF.

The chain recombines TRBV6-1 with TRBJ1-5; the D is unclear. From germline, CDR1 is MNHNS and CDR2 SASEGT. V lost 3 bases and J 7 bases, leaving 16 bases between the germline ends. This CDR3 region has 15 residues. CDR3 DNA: TGTGCCAGCAGTGAGGATTTTGGCCTGGGCCAGCCCCAGCATTTT. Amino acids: CASSEDFGLGQPQHF.

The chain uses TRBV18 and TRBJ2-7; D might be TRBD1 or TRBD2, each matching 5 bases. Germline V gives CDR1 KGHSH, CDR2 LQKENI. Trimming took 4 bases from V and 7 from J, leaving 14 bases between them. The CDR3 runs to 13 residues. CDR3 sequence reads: CASSREGKGEQYF. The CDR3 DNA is TGTGCCAGCTCACGTGAGGGGAAAGGGGAGCAGTACTTC.

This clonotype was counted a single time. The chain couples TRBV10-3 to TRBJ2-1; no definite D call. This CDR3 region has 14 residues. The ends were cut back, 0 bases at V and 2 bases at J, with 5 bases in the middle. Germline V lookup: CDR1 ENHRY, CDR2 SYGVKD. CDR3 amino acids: CAISESTAYNEQFF. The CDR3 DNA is TGTGCCATCAGTGAGTCTACAGCCTACAATGAGCAGTTCTTC.

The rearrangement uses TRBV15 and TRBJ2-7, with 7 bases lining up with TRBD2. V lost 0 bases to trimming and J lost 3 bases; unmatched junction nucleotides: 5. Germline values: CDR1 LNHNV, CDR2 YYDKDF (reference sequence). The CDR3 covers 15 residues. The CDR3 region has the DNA TGTGCCACCAGCAGAGATGCTAGCGGATACTACGAGCAGTACTTC. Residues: CATSRDASGYYEQYF.

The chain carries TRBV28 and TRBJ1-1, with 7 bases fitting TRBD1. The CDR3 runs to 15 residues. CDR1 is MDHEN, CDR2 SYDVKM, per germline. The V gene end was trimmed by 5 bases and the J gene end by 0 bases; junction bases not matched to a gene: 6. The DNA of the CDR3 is TGTGCCAGCAGTCTGTACAGGGGAATGAACACTGAAGCTTTCTTT. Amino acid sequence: CASSLYRGMNTEAFF.